This entry lists 16 T cell receptor beta chains sequenced from one sample in a study of blood T cell repertoires in COVID-19. Libraries were prepared by immunoSEQ multiplex PCR; TCRdb keeps only in-frame clonotypes and omits some of them. The sample shows fewer than 180,000 clones, 65% to 90% of them seen only once. Sequencing input: peripheral blood. These receptors all stem from a man between 70 and 80 years old with acute or convalescent COVID-19.

The chain links TRBV18 to TRBJ2-4; D gene unclear. Trimming took 3 bases from V and 1 from J, leaving 7 bases between them. This CDR3 is built from 14 residues. Germline CDR1 and CDR2: KGHSH and LQKENI. CDR3: CASSPEPAKNIQYF. CDR3 sequence (DNA): TGTGCCAGCTCACCGGAGCCCGCCAAAAACATTCAGTACTTC. The full variable domain, its missing parts supplied by reference TRBV18 and TRBJ2-4, is NAGVMQNPRHLVRRRGQEARLRCSPMKGHSHVYWYRQLPEEGLKFMVYLQKENIIDESGMPKERFSAEFPKEGPSILRIQQVVRGDSAAYFCASSPEPAKNIQYFGAGTRLSVL.

V and J are TRBV27 and TRBJ1-2; TRBD1 might be the D (6 bases). V lost 5 bases to trimming and J lost 8 bases, with 15 bases between them. CDR3 length: 13 amino acids. CDR1 MNHEY and CDR2 SMNVEV come from the germline V gene (reference sequence). The CDR3 DNA sequence: TGTGCCAGCAGTCGGATACAGGGTCGGGGCTACACCTTC. It codes for CASSRIQGRGYTF.

The chain carries TRBV7-3 and TRBJ2-3, with TRBD2 identical over 11 bases. This CDR3 is built from 17 residues. After removal of 4 bases from V and 4 bases from J, the junction contained 10 bases not matched to a gene. Per germline, CDR1 SGHTA and CDR2 FQGTGA. For the CDR3, the DNA is TGTGCCAGCAGCTCCAGGGGGGTAGCGGGAGGGTCAGATACGCAGTATTTT. It specifies CASSSRGVAGGSDTQYF.

The chain joins TRBV10-3 to TRBJ1-4; D is ambiguous. This CDR3 spans 12 amino acids. Germline CDR1 reads ENHRY; CDR2 reads SYGVKD. V was shortened by 8 bases and J by 8 bases, with 12 bases between the two germline ends. The CDR3 is CAIGGTEEKLFF. The CDR3 coding sequence is TGTGCCATCGGCGGCACCGAGGAAAAACTGTTTTTT.

The V call is TRBV7-3, the J call TRBJ2-7; 10 bases are shared with TRBD1. The CDR3 extends over 14 amino acids. In germline, CDR1 is SGHTA, CDR2 FQGTGA. V trimming: 5 bases; J trimming: 6 bases; junction bases outside the gene matches: 7. CDR3 sequence reads: CASSPGTGVAEQYF. The CDR3 region has the DNA TGTGCCAGCAGCCCCGGGACAGGGGTGGCCGAGCAGTACTTC.

The chain joins TRBV27 to TRBJ2-1; possible D gene TRBD1, 6 bases. The CDR3 is made up of 15 amino acids. V was shortened by 6 bases and J by 4 bases, with 16 bases between the two germline ends. Germline values: CDR1 MNHEY, CDR2 SMNVEV (reference sequence). The CDR3 DNA is TGTGCCAGCAGAACTAGGAACACAGGGTACAATGAGCAGTTCTTC. This codes for CASRTRNTGYNEQFF.

This chain links TRBV3-1 (or the pseudogene TRBV3-2) with TRBJ2-1, with TRBD2 identical over 11 bases. There are 17 residues in the CDR3. Trimming cost V 4 bases and J 2 bases; bases outside gene matches: 7. Per the germline V gene, CDR1 is LGHDT and CDR2 is YNNKEL (reference sequence). CDR3 protein: CASSPLLAGVAYNEQFF. CDR3 DNA: TGTGCCAGCAGCCCTTTACTAGCGGGAGTTGCCTACAATGAGCAGTTCTTC.

V and J are TRBV9 and TRBJ2-7, with TRBD2 matching over 7 bases. This CDR3 has 15 residues. The trim removed 4 bases at V and 0 bases at J, leaving 7 bases unmatched. Germline V gene lookup returns CDR1 SGDLS and CDR2 YYNGEE. The CDR3 DNA reads as TGTGCCAGCAGCCCATCCGGGACTAACTCCTACGAGCAGTACTTC. As protein: CASSPSGTNSYEQYF.

This sequence joins TRBV29-1 and TRBJ1-1, with 8 nucleotides matching TRBD1. Germline-derived CDR1 and CDR2 are SQVTM and ANQGSEA. The CDR3 covers 13 residues. The ends lost 6 bases at V and 5 bases at J; junction bases unmatched: 8. The CDR3 DNA reads TGCAGCGTGGGTACAGGGGGTGGGACTGAAGCTTTCTTT. It encodes CSVGTGGGTEAFF. The full variable domain, rest sourced from reference TRBV29-1 and TRBJ1-1, is SAVISQKPSRDICQRGTSLTIQCQVDSQVTMMFWYRQQPGQSLTLIATANQGSEATYESGFVIDKFPISRPNLTFSTLTVSNMSPEDSSIYLCSVGTGGGTEAFFGQGTRLTVV.

This clone has a handful of counts. This sequence joins TRBV18 and TRBJ1-2; 9 bases fit TRBD1. The V gene's germline CDR1 is KGHSH and CDR2 LQKENI. The trim removed 4 bases at V and 7 bases at J, leaving 7 bases unmatched. This CDR3 has 14 amino acids. CDR3 sequence reads: CASSQTGGEAGYTF. The CDR3 DNA sequence: TGTGCCAGCTCACAAACAGGGGGCGAAGCTGGCTACACCTTC. The complete variable domain, with remaining parts taken from reference TRBV18 and TRBJ1-2, reads NAGVMQNPRHLVRRRGQEARLRCSPMKGHSHVYWYRQLPEEGLKFMVYLQKENIIDESGMPKERFSAEFPKEGPSILRIQQVVRGDSAAYFCASSQTGGEAGYTFGSGTRLTVV.

The chain employs TRBV28 and TRBJ2-7; 11 bases agree with TRBD2. The CDR3 consists of 16 residues. Germline V gene lookup returns CDR1 MDHEN and CDR2 SYDVKM. V lost 4 bases, J lost 3 bases, and 8 bases stayed unmatched. DNA of the CDR3: TGTGCCAGCAGTTCCACTTCTAGCGGGGGGTACTACGAGCAGTACTTC. Translating gives CASSSTSSGGYYEQYF. Variable domain in full (rest from reference TRBV28 and TRBJ2-7): DVKVTQSSRYLVKRTGEKVFLECVQDMDHENMFWYRQDPGLGLRLIYFSYDVKMKEKGDIPEGYSVSREKKERFSLILESASTNQTSMYLCASSSTSSGGYYEQYFGPGTRLTVT.

The V and J genes are TRBV19 and TRBJ2-3; 9 nucleotides align to TRBD2. V was pared by 5 bases and J by 6 bases, with 12 bases of the junction left unmatched. The CDR3 extends over 16 amino acids. CDR1 LNHDA and CDR2 SQIVND come from the germline V gene (reference sequence). The DNA of the CDR3 is TGTGCCAGTAGTTGCGAGCGGGAGGCCGTTGTGGATACGCAGTATTTT. It encodes CASSCEREAVVDTQYF.

V is TRBV19 and J is TRBJ1-1; D not certain. The CDR3 length is 15 residues. Trimming left V 3 bases short and J 3 bases short, with 14 bases between. Germline CDR1 LNHDA, CDR2 SQIVND (reference sequence). CDR3 in DNA: TGTGCCAGTAGTATCGACTTCGCCGCAGACACTGAAGCTTTCTTT. Its translation: CASSIDFAADTEAFF. Together with reference TRBV19 and TRBJ1-1, the CDR3 gives the full variable domain: DGGITQSPKYLFRKEGQNVTLSCEQNLNHDAMYWYRQDPGQGLRLIYYSQIVNDFQKGDIAEGYSVSREKKESFPLTVTSAQKNPTAFYLCASSIDFAADTEAFFGQGTRLTVV.

The chain links TRBV7-2 to TRBJ2-3; 8 bases match TRBD2. The germline gives CDR1 SGHTA, CDR2 FQGNSA. This CDR3 is built from 15 residues. J gave up 0 bases and V 6 bases, and 5 bases lay outside the gene matches. The CDR3: CASRPRLASTDTQYF. In DNA, the CDR3 is TGTGCCAGCAGACCTAGACTAGCGAGCACAGATACGCAGTATTTT.

This clone was counted a single time. The rearrangement links TRBV30 to TRBJ1-6; the D gene is possibly TRBD1 (5 bases). This CDR3 has 15 amino acids. CDR1 and CDR2 (germline): GTSNPN, SVGIG (reference sequence). V lost 4 bases and J lost 7, with 17 bases in between. The CDR3 coding sequence is TGTGCCTGGACGTTTGGGGAGGGGTTGAATTCACCCCTCCACTTT. Translation gives CAWTFGEGLNSPLHF.

This chain links TRBV7-9 with TRBJ2-7; 9 nucleotides match TRBD1. Germline trimming cut 4 bases from V and 3 bases from J; bases unmatched to any gene: 4. The CDR3 is 14 residues long. In germline, CDR1 is SEHNR, CDR2 FQNEAQ (reference sequence). The CDR3: CASSSRDRVYEQYF. The CDR3 nucleotides read TGTGCCAGCAGCTCTAGGGACAGGGTCTACGAGCAGTACTTC.